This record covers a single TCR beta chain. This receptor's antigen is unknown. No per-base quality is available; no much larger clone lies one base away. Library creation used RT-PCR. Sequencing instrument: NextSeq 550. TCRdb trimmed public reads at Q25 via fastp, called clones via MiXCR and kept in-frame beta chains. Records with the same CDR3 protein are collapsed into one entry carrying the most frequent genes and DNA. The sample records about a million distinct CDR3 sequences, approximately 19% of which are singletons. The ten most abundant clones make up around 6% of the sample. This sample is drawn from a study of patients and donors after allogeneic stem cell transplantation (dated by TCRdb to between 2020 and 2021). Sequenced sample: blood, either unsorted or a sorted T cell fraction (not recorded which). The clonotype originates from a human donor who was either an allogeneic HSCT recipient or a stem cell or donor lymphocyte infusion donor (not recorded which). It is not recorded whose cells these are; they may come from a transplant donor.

The CDR3 reads CASSRQGGVSGYTF. The DNA is TGTGCCAGCAGCCGACAGGGAGGTGTCTCCGGCTACACCTTC. The chain couples TRBV14 to TRBJ1-2, and TRBD1 aligns with 7 junction nucleotides. The CDR3 holds 14 amino acids from the cysteine to the phenylalanine. Only the CDR3 portion is preserved as DNA: 42 bases, with reading frame beginning at the first base. At the junction V is shortened by 4 bases and J by 8 bases; bases outside the gene matches: 10. Based on the germline V gene, the CDR1 and CDR2 sequences are SGHDN and FVKESK.